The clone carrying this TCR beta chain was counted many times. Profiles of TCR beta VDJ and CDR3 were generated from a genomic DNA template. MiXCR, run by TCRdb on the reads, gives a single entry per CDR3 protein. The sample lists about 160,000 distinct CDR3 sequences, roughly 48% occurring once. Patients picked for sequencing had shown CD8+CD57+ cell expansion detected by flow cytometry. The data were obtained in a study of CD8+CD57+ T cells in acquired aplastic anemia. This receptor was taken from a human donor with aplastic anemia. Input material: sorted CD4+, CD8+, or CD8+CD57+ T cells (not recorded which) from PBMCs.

The CDR3 DNA follows: TGCGCCAGCAGCCAAGGACAGGGGATCGACACTGAAGCTTTCTTT. Amino acids: CASSQGQGIDTEAFF. The chain joins TRBV4-3 to TRBJ1-1, with 8 positions matching TRBD1. This CDR3 spans 15 amino acids. The germline CDR1 and CDR2 sequences are LGHNA and YSLEER. Trimming cost V 1 base and J 3 bases; bases outside gene matches: 4.